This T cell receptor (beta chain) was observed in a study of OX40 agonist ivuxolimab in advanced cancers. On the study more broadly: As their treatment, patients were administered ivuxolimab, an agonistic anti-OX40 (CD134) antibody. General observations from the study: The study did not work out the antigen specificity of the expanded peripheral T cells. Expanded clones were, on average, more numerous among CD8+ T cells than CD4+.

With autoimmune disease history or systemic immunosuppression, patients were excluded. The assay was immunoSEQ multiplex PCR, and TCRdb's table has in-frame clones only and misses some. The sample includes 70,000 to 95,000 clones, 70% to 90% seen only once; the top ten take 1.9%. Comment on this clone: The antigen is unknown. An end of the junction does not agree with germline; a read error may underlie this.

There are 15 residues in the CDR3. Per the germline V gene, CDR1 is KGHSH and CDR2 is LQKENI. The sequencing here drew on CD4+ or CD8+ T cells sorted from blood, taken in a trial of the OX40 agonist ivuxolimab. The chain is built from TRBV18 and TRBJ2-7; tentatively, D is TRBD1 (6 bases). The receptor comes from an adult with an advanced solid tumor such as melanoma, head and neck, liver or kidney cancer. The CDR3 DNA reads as TGTGCCAGCTCACCACTTTCGGACAGCTCCTGCGAGCAGTACTTC. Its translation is CASSPLSDSSCEQYF.